This T cell receptor beta chain was sequenced for a study of shared clonotypes between healthy human individuals. Findings and caveats of the study: Limited genetic and exposure-history diversity came from having few donors. Blood alone was sampled, and tissue repertoires likely differ.

A word on this clone: Its antigen is not known.

The table came from immunoSEQ multiplex PCR; TCRdb's copy has only in-frame clones and leaves some out. The sample holds 400,000 to 600,000 clones, about 76% seen once. The CDR3 totals 13 residues. Germline CDR1 SGHAT, CDR2 FQDESV (reference sequence). The V gene lost 5 bases and the J gene lost 3 bases, with 10 bases spanning the gap. Nashville, Tennessee was home to all donors, each a Caucasian adult. The unsorted samples had tens of millions of PBMCs used for genomic DNA. This TCR was recovered from a woman between 35 and 50 years old in good health. Some clones in this sample may be carry-over from other donors' samples. This chain joins TRBV11-1 and TRBJ2-5; TRBD1 might be the D (6 bases). The sequenced sample was PBMCs. CDR3 in DNA: TGTGCCAGCAGCCGGGACAACGAAGAGACCCAGTACTTC. Protein: CASSRDNEETQYF.